This T cell receptor (delta chain) was found in a study of γδ T cells in repeated Plasmodium falciparum infection (dated by TCRdb to 2020 to 2023). At the level of the whole study: In the natural-infection arm, Malian children exposed to intense seasonal malaria transmission were enrolled and compared against age and gender matched Australian children. Five malaria-naive U.S. adults underwent four controlled human malaria infections by bites from P. falciparum NF54-infected Anopheles stephensi mosquitoes over about 630 days. Samples were collected from controlled-infection subjects at baseline, immediately before selected infections, and 21 days after each infection. The gammadelta TCR repertoires from Mali were analysed in two ways: cross-sectionally during periods with no transmission, and longitudinally across episodes of acute febrile malaria. Using both natural infection in Mali and controlled human malaria infection, the study looked at the way repeated Plasmodium falciparum infection shapes the human gammadelta T cell repertoire.

Vgamma9/Vdelta2+ and Vdelta2-negative gammadelta T cell populations were flow-sorted from peripheral blood mononuclear cells for bulk TCR repertoire analysis. Libraries were built with multiplex PCR. TCRdb records Illumina MiSeq as the sequencer. Each sorted gammadelta T cell sample was sequenced for both the TCR gamma (TRG) and TCR delta (TRD) chains. The study's processing was this. The repertoire analyses used clonotype tree plots, the accumulated frequency of the top 20 clonotypes, and diversity index (DI) and D75 metrics. TCRdb reprocessed the public data with the CATT caller; entries with the same nucleotide sequence were combined afterwards. TCRdb assigned the V and J calls; the authors' analysis was not used. This sample lists more than 70,000 delta-chain clones; roughly 0.9% were detected once. The ten top clones hold 9% to 10% of the sample. This clone turned up a few times. Its antigen is not yet known. One base away there is no much larger clone; base qualities are not given.

Summary of the overall study and its limitations: The controlled-infection cohort was small, limiting analysis of inter-individual variability in gammadelta T cell responses. Waves of new clonotype selection in Vdelta2-negative, largely Vdelta1+, gammadelta TCR repertoires appeared to be driven by repeated controlled infections. Generalizability was limited because the Malian cohort was drawn from a small rural village of predominantly one ethnic group. Compared with Australian children, Malian children appeared to have Vdelta2-negative gammadelta TCR repertoires that were more clonally expanded, less diverse and less shared. Vgamma9/Vdelta2+ TCR repertoires showed a highly stable polyclonal repertoire over time and infection, with many inter-individual overlapping TCRgamma sequences.

CDR1 is given as TSWWSYY and CDR2 as QGS, both from the germline V gene. Taken from cysteine to phenylalanine, the CDR3 has 24 residues. Only CDR3 DNA remains: 72 bases, in frame from the first base. The V gene is TRDV1 and the J gene is TRDJ1; 7 middle bases align to TRDD3. The receptor's source is a pool of human donors (malaria-infected and uninfected, not separated). The specimen sequenced was gamma-delta T cells from blood. The base sequence is TGTGCCATTGGGAAAAAAGGAGTCGTCTTACTCGACAGGGGGGGGATTCAGTACACCGATAAACTCATCTTT. Protein translation: CAIGKKGVVLLDRGGIQYTDKLIF.